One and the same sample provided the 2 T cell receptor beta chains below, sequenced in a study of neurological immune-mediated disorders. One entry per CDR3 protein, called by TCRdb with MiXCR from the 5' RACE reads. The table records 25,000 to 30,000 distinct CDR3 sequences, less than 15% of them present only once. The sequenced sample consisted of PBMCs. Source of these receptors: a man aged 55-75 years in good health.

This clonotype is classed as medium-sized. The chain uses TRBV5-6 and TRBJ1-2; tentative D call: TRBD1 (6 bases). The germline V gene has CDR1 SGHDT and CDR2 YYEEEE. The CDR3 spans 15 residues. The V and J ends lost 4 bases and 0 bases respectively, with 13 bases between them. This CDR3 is CASSLGAGANYGYTF. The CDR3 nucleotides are TGTGCCAGCAGCCTGGGGGCAGGGGCTAACTATGGCTACACCTTC.

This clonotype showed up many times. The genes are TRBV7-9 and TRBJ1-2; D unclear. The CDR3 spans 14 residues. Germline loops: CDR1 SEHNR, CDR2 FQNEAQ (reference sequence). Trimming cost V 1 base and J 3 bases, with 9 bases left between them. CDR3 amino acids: CASSLGGGYYGYTF. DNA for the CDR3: TGTGCCAGCAGCTTAGGGGGAGGATACTATGGCTACACCTTC. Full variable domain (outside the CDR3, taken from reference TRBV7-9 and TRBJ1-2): DTGVSQNPRHKITKRGQNVTFRCDPISEHNRLYWYRQTLGQGPEFLTYFQNEAQLEKSRLLSDRFSAERPKGSFSTLEIQRTEQGDSAMYLCASSLGGGYYGYTFGSGTRLTVV.